What follows are 8 T cell receptor beta chains derived from one specimen sequenced in a study of blood T cell repertoires in COVID-19. Some clones are missing from TCRdb's copy, which holds only in-frame ones; the method was immunoSEQ multiplex PCR. The data show approximately 35,000 clones, around 87% seen once. Input material: peripheral blood. These receptors were taken from a human donor in a cohort sampled during active COVID-19.

This clone was observed a few times. V usage is TRBV18 and J usage is TRBJ1-1; D may be TRBD1 (6 bases). CDR3 length: 13 amino acids. V lost 5 bases, J lost 1 base, and 8 bases lay in between. Germline CDR1 and CDR2: KGHSH and LQKENI. CDR3 DNA sequence: TGTGCCAGCTCAGGGGGCCAGAACACTGAAGCTTTCTTT. Translating gives CASSGGQNTEAFF.

The chain uses TRBV28 and TRBJ1-6; no definite D call. Trimming removed 7 bases from V and 7 bases from J, with 8 bases in between. This CDR3 region has 12 residues. Germline lookup yields CDR1 MDHEN and CDR2 SYDVKM. The CDR3 sequence: CASTEANSPLHF. In DNA form, the CDR3 reads TGTGCCAGCACGGAGGCGAATTCACCCCTCCACTTT.

The V gene is TRBV12-3 or TRBV12-4, the J gene TRBJ1-1, with a weak D call TRBD1 (6 bases). The CDR3 consists of 13 residues. V was shortened by 2 bases and J by 9 bases, with 13 bases between the two germline ends. The DNA for the CDR3 is TGTGCCAGCAGTTTACGGGAAAGGGGGAAAGCTTTCTTT. Translation: CASSLRERGKAFF.

The chain couples TRBV6-4 to TRBJ2-7; no firm D call. Germline values: CDR1 MRHNA, CDR2 SNTAGT. The CDR3 sequence is 12 residues long. V lost 2 bases, J lost 3 bases, and 5 bases lay in between. CDR3 DNA sequence: TGTGCCAGCAGTGACCTCAGCTACGAGCAGTACTTC. It encodes CASSDLSYEQYF.

This clone was detected once. The rearrangement uses TRBV5-1 and TRBJ2-1, with 7 positions matching TRBD2. V shed 0 bases and J 0 bases; nucleotides not matched to a gene: 6. The CDR3 runs to 17 residues. Germline CDR1 and CDR2: SGHRS and YFSETQ. For the CDR3, the DNA is TGCGCCAGCAGCTTGGGGCTAGCGGCTAGCTCCTACAATGAGCAGTTCTTC. This translates into CASSLGLAASSYNEQFF.

The chain links TRBV6-2 or TRBV6-3 to TRBJ1-4, with D possibly being TRBD1 (5 bases). Germline V lookup: CDR1 MNHEY, CDR2 SVGEGT. This CDR3 has 14 residues. The germline V and J ends were trimmed by 7 bases and 8 bases, with 17 bases remaining between them. In DNA, the CDR3 is TGTGCCAGCACCCCCAGGGTCCCCACGGAAAAACTGTTTTTT. It is translated as CASTPRVPTEKLFF.

The gene calls are TRBV28 and TRBJ1-4, with a weak D call TRBD1 (6 bases). The CDR3 has 15 residues. Germline V gene lookup returns CDR1 MDHEN and CDR2 SYDVKM. Trimming cost V 5 bases and J 7 bases, with 17 bases left between them. Here the CDR3 reads CASSPFGRGPEKLFF. In DNA form, the CDR3 reads TGTGCCAGCAGTCCTTTTGGCAGGGGCCCTGAAAAACTGTTTTTT.

The genes are TRBV18 and TRBJ2-1, with a weak D call TRBD1 (5 bases). V was cut by 3 bases and J by 10 bases, with 13 bases left in between. The CDR3 is made up of 13 amino acids. Germline V CDR1 and CDR2: KGHSH, LQKENI. The DNA for the CDR3 is TGTGCCAGCTCACCCGTCCTGACAGACGAGCAGTTCTTC. It yields the protein CASSPVLTDEQFF.